The clone carrying this T cell receptor (beta chain) showed up just once. Its antigen is undetermined. Other DNA sequences of this sample code for an identical CDR3. Sequencing was performed with immunoSEQ multiplex PCR; in TCRdb, only in-frame clones are kept and a portion is missing. This sample yields some 81,000 clones, of which 80% to 90% are seen a single time; 6% belongs to the top ten. This sample was taken from a study of radiation and T cells in renal cell carcinoma. Findings and caveats of the study: No pretreatment tumor biopsies were available for baseline clonotypes. From baseline, blood top tumor clonotypes peaked at 2 weeks post-radiation.

Documented time point: blood 4 weeks post-SBRT, at nephrectomy. Specified treatment: 15 Gy SBRT to primary tumor, nephrectomy 4 weeks later. Nephrectomy followed 15 Gy stereotactic body radiation by 4 weeks. The patient's renal cell carcinoma had clear cell pathology. CDR3 size: 13 residues. Trimming removed 4 bases from V and 1 base from J, with 7 bases in between. CDR1 LNHDA and CDR2 SQIVND come from the germline V gene (reference sequence). Here the sequenced sample was blood, taken from a patient whose treatment included radiotherapy and nephrectomy. This TCR came from a woman aged 70-85 years with renal cell carcinoma. The rearrangement uses TRBV19 and TRBJ1-1, with D possibly TRBD1 on 5 matching bases. CDR3 residues: CASSTGQNTEAFF. The CDR3 coding sequence is TGTGCCAGTAGTACCGGACAGAACACTGAAGCTTTCTTT. Full variable domain (rest looked up from reference TRBV19 and TRBJ1-1): DGGITQSPKYLFRKEGQNVTLSCEQNLNHDAMYWYRQDPGQGLRLIYYSQIVNDFQKGDIAEGYSVSREKKESFPLTVTSAQKNPTAFYLCASSTGQNTEAFFGQGTRLTVV.